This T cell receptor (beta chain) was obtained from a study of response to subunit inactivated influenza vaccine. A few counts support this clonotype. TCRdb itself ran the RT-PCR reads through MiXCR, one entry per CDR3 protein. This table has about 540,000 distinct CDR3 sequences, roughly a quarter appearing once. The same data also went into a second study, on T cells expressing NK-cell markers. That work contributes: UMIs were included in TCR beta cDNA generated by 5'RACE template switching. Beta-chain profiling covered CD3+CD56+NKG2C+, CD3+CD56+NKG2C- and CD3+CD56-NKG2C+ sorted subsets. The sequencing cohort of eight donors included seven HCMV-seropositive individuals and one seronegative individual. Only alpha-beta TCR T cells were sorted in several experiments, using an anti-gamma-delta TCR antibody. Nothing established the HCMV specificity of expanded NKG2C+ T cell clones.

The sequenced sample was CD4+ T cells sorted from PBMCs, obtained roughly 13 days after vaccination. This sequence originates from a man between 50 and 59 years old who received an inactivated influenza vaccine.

The CDR3 sequence: CASSSTTTGMVTQYF. DNA for the CDR3: TGCGCCAGCAGCTCCACCACGACAGGGATGGTGACCCAGTACTTC. The chain couples TRBV5-1 to TRBJ2-5, with TRBD1 matching over 7 bases. Germline trimming cut 3 bases from V and 7 bases from J; bases unmatched to any gene: 12. CDR1 and CDR2 from the germline V gene are SGHRS and YFSETQ. The CDR3 is made up of 15 amino acids.